This TCR beta chain appears in the sequencing data of a study of shared clonotypes between healthy human individuals. The naive CD8 fraction comprised CD45RO-negative cells positively selected for CCR7 and excluded terminally differentiated effector memory CD45RA+ cells. Regarding the study as a whole: Rarefaction exposed incomplete sorted-subset sequencing despite large depth. Clonotype sharing levels among donors were expected to vary with sequencing depth. The study found lower generation probabilities in non-shared clonotypes than in those shared by all four donors.

This table comes from immunoSEQ multiplex PCR, and its TCRdb copy is limited to in-frame clones, with some not included. The sample carries 1.5 million to 2.5 million clones, about 95% recorded once. The ends were cut back, 3 bases at V and 6 bases at J, with 15 bases in the middle. CDR3 length: 14 residues. The germline CDR1 and CDR2 sequences are LGHNA and YNFKEQ. A remark on this clone: Its cognate antigen is unknown.

The TCR originated in a man aged 18-30 years in good health. The chain couples TRBV4-2 to TRBJ2-7; D is tentatively TRBD1 or TRBD2 (5 bases each). Sequences were obtained from naive CD8+ T cells sorted from blood. The CDR3: CASSHLGAGVEQYF. The CDR3 coding sequence is TGTGCCAGCAGCCATCTCGGGGCAGGCGTCGAGCAGTACTTC.